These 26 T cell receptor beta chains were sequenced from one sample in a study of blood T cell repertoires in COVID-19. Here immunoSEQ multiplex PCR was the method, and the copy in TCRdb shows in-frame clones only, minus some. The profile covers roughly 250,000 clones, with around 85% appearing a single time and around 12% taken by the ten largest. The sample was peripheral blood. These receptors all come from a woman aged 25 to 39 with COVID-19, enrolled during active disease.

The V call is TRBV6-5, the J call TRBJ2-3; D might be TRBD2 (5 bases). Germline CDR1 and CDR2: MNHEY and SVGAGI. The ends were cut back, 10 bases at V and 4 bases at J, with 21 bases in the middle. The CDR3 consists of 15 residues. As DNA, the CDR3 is TGTGCCACAACACGGGGTACCCTGAGGGCAGATACGCAGTATTTT. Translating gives CATTRGTLRADTQYF.

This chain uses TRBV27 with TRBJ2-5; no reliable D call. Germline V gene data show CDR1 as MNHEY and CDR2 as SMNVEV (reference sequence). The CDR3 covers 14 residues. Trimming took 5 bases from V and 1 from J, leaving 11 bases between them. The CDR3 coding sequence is TGTGCCAGCAGTACGCTAGGCTCCCAAGAGACCCAGTACTTC. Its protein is CASSTLGSQETQYF.

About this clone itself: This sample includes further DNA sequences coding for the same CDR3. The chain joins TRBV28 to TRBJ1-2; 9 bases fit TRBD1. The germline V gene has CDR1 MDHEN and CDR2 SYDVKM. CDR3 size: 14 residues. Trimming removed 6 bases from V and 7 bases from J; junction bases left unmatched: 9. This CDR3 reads CASSPLQGAGGYTF. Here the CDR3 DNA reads TGTGCCAGCAGCCCACTACAGGGGGCGGGTGGCTACACCTTC.

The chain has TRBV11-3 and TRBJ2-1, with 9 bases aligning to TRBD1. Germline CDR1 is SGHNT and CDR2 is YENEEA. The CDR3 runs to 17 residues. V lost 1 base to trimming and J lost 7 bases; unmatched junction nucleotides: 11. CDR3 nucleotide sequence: TGTGCCAGCAGCTTAGCCAAAGGAACAGGGGGCCGTAATGAGCAGTTCTTC. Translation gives CASSLAKGTGGRNEQFF.

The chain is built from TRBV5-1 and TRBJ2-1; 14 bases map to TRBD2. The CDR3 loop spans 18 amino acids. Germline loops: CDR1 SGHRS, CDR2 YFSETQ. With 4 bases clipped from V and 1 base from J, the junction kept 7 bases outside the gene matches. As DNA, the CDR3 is TGCGCCAGCAGCCCCAGGACTAGCGGGGGGAAATCCTACAATGAGCAGTTCTTC. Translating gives CASSPRTSGGKSYNEQFF.

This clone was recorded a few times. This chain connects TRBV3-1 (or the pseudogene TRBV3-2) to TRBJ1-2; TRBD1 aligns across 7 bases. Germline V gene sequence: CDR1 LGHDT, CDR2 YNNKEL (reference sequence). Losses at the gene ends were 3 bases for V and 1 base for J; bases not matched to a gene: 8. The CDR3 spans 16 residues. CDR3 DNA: TGTGCCAGCAGCCACCCCCGACAGGGATTTAACTATGGCTACACCTTC. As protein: CASSHPRQGFNYGYTF.

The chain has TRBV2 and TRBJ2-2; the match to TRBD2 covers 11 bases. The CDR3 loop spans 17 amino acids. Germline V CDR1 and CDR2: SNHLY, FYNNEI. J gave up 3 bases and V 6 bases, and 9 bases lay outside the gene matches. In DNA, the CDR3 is TGTGCCAGCAGAGGTAATAGCGGGGGGGACTACACCGGGGAGCTGTTTTTT. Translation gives CASRGNSGGDYTGELFF. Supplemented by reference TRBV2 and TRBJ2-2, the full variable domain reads EPEVTQTPSHQVTQMGQEVILRCVPISNHLYFYWYRQILGQKVEFLVSFYNNEISEKSEIFDDQFSVERPDGSNFTLKIRSTKLEDSAMYFCASRGNSGGDYTGELFFGEGSRLTVL.

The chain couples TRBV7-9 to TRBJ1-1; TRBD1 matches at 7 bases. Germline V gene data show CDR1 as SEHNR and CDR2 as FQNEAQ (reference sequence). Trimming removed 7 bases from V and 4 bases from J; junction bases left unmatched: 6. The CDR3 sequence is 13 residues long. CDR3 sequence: CASTRQGGTEAFF. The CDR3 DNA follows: TGTGCCAGCACCCGACAGGGAGGCACTGAAGCTTTCTTT.

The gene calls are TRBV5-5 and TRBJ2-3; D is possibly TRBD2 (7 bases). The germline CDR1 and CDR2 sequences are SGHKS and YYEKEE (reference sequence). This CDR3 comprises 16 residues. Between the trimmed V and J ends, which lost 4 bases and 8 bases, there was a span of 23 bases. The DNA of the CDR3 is TGTGCCAGCAGCATGACCGGGGGGCCCGGCTTGGGTACGCAGTATTTT. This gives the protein CASSMTGGPGLGTQYF.

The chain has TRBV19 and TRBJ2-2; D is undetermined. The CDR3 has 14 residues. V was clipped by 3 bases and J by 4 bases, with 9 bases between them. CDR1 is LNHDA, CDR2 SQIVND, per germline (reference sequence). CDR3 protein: CASSILPGTGELFF. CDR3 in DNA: TGTGCCAGTAGTATCCTCCCGGGCACCGGGGAGCTGTTTTTT.

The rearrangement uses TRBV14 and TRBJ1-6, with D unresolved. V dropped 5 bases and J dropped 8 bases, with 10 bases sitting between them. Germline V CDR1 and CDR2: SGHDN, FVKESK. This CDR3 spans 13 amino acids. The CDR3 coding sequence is TGTGCCAGCAGCGAACTCGGGGATTCACCCCTCCACTTT. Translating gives CASSELGDSPLHF.

CDR3 nucleotide sequence: TGTGCCAGTAGATACGGGGGGGCCCCAGATACGCAGTATTTT. The encoded protein is CASRYGGAPDTQYF. The rearrangement uses TRBV19 and TRBJ2-3, with 8 bases matching TRBD2. Germline values: CDR1 LNHDA, CDR2 SQIVND (reference sequence). Losses at the gene ends were 6 bases for V and 4 bases for J; bases not matched to a gene: 6. There are 14 residues in the CDR3. Looking up the rest from reference TRBV19 and TRBJ2-3 gives the full variable domain: DGGITQSPKYLFRKEGQNVTLSCEQNLNHDAMYWYRQDPGQGLRLIYYSQIVNDFQKGDIAEGYSVSREKKESFPLTVTSAQKNPTAFYLCASRYGGAPDTQYFGPGTRLTVL.

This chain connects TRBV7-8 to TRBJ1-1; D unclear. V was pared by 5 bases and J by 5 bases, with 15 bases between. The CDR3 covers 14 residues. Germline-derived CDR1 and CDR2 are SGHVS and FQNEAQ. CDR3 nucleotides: TGTGCCAGCAGCCCGCTCCTCGCGGGGACTGAAGCTTTCTTT. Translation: CASSPLLAGTEAFF. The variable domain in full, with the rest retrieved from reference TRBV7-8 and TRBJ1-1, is GAGVSQSPRYKVAKRGQDVALRCDPISGHVSLFWYQQALGQGPEFLTYFQNEAQLDKSGLPSDRFFAERPEGSVSTLKIQRTQQEDSAVYLCASSPLLAGTEAFFGQGTRLTVV.

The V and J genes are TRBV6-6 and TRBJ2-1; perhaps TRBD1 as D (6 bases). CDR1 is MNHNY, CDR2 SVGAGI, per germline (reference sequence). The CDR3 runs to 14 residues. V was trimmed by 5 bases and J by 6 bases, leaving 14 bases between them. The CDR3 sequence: CASSPPDSRNEQFF. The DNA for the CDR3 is TGTGCCAGCAGTCCCCCGGACAGCCGCAATGAGCAGTTCTTC.

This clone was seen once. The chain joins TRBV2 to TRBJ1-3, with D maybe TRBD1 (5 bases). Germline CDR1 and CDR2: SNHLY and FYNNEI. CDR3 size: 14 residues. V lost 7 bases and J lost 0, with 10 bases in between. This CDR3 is CASTGVRSGNTIYF. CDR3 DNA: TGTGCCAGCACGGGGGTTCGCTCTGGAAACACCATATATTTT.

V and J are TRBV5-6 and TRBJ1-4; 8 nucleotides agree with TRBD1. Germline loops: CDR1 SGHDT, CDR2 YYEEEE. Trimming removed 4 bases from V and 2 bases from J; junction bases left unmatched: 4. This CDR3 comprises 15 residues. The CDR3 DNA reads TGTGCCAGCAGCCCGGGACAGGACACTAATGAAAAACTGTTTTTT. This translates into CASSPGQDTNEKLFF.

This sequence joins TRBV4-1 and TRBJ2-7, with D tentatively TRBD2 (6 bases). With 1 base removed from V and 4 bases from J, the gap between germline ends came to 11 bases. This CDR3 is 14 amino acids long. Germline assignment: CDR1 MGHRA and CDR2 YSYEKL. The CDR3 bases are TGCGCCAGCAGCCAAGGACCCCGGGGGTACGAGCAGTACTTC. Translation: CASSQGPRGYEQYF.

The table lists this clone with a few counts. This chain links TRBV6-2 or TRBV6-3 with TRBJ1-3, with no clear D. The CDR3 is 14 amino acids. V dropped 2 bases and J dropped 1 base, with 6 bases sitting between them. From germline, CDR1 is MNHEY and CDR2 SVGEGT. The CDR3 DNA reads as TGTGCCAGCAGTTACACAGCTTCTGGAAACACCATATATTTT. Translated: CASSYTASGNTIYF.

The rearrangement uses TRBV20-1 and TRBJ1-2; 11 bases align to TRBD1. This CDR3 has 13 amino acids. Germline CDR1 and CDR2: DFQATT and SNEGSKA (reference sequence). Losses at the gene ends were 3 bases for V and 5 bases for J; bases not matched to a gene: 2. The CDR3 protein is CSASGTGGYGYTF. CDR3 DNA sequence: TGCAGTGCTAGTGGGACAGGGGGTTATGGCTACACCTTC.

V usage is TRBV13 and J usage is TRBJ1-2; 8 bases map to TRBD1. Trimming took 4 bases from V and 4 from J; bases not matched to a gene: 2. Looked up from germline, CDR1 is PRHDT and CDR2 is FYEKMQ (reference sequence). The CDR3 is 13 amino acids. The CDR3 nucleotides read TGTGCCAGCAGCTCTGACAGGGGCTATGGCTACACCTTC. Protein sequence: CASSSDRGYGYTF.

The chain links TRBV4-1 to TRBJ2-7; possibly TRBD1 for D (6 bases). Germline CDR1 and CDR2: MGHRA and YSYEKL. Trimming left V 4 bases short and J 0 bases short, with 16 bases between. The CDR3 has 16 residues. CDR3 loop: CASSPGQPMSSYEQYF. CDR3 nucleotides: TGCGCCAGCAGCCCTGGACAGCCCATGTCCTCCTACGAGCAGTACTTC.

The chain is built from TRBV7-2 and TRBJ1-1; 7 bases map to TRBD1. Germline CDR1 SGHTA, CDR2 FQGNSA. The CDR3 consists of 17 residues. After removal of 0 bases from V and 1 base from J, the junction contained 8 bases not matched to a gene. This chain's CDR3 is CASSLAPTGEKNTEAFF. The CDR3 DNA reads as TGTGCCAGCAGCTTAGCCCCTACAGGGGAGAAGAACACTGAAGCTTTCTTT.

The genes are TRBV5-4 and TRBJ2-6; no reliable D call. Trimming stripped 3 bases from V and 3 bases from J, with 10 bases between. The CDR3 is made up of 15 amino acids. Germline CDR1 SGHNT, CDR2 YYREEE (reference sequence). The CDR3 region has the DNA TGTGCCAGCAGCTCGGCCGAGCGTGGGGCCAACGTCCTGACTTTC. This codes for CASSSAERGANVLTF.

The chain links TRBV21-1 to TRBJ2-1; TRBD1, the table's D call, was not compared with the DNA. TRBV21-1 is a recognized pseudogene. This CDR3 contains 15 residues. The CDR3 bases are TGTGCCAGCAGCAGATACAGGGGATCCTACAATGAGCAGTTCTTC. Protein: CASSRYRGSYNEQFF.

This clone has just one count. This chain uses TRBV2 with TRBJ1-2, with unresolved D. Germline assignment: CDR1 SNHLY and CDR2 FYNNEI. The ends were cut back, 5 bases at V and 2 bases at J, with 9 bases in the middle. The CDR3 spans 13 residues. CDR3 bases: TGTGCCAGCAGTCAGGTTAGGAACTATGGCTACACCTTC. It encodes CASSQVRNYGYTF.

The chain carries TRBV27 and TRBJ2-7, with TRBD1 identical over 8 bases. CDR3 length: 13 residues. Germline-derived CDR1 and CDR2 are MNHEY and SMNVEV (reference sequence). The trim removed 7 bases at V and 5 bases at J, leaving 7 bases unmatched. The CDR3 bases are TGTGCCAGCACTCGGACAGGGCACAACGAGCAGTACTTC. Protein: CASTRTGHNEQYF.